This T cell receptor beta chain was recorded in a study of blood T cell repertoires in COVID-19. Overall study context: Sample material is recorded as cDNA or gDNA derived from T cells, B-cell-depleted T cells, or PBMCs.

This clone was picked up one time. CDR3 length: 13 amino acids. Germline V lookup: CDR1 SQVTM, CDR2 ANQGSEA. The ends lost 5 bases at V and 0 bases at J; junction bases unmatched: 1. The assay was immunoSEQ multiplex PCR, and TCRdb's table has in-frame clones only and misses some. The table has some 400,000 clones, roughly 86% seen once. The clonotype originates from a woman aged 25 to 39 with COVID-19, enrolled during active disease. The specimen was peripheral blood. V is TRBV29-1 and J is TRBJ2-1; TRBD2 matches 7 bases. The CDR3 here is CSVSSGSYNEQFF. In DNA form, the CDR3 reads TGCAGCGTTTCTAGCGGCTCCTACAATGAGCAGTTCTTC.